The 32 T cell receptor beta chains below were found in one sample sequenced in a study of Graves' ophthalmopathy and Graves' hyperthyroidism. The authors amplified TCR beta CDR3 regions, and they did so from RNA transcripts for repertoire sequencing. HTBI primers were employed in first-round RT-PCR, then a second-round multiplex PCR followed. TCRdb independently ran MiXCR on the multiplex PCR reads; one entry per CDR3 protein. The sample has approximately 540,000 distinct CDR3 sequences; roughly 39% are singletons. Sequenced: peripheral blood or thyroid tissue (not recorded which). All receptors derive from an adult man with Graves' hyperthyroidism.

This clonotype occurred many times. The gene calls are TRBV7-2 and TRBJ2-7; TRBD2 might be the D (6 bases). V lost 1 base and J 2 bases, leaving 9 bases between the germline ends. The CDR3 runs 14 residues. Germline values: CDR1 SGHTA, CDR2 FQGNSA. The CDR3 loop reads CASSLGGGAYEQYF. As DNA, the CDR3 is TGTGCCAGCAGCTTAGGCGGCGGGGCCTACGAGCAGTACTTC.

This clonotype was seen more than once but under ten times. At one of its ends the junction is not consistent with the germline gene, which may arise from a read error. This rearrangement joins TRBV7-7 to TRBJ2-3; 10 nucleotides match TRBD2. The CDR3 has 17 amino acids. Germline CDR1 SSHAT, CDR2 FNYEAQ (reference sequence). The CDR3 region is CASSLVLLAGATDTQYF. CDR3 DNA: TGTGCTAGCAGCTTAGTTCTCCTAGCGGGAGCCACAGATACGCAGTATTTT.

This clonotype was seen many times. The junction differs from germline at one of its ends, possibly a read error. The chain joins TRBV7-7 to TRBJ2-7, with D possibly TRBD1 on 5 matching bases. The CDR3 runs to 14 residues. CDR1 is SSHAT and CDR2 is FNYEAQ in the germline V gene (reference sequence). The CDR3 protein is CASSVDSGSYEQYF. The DNA of the CDR3 is TGTGCTAGCAGCGTAGACAGTGGCTCCTACGAGCAGTACTTC.

V gene TRBV7-9 combines with J gene TRBJ1-1, with D tentatively TRBD1 (5 bases). Trimming removed 3 bases at V and 1 base at J, with 9 bases between. Germline values: CDR1 SEHNR, CDR2 FQNEAQ (reference sequence). The CDR3 loop spans 14 amino acids. This chain's CDR3 is CASSFGHPNTEAFF. The DNA for the CDR3 is TGTGCCAGCAGCTTCGGACATCCGAACACTGAAGCTTTCTTT.

Concerning this clonotype itself: This may be a read error, as it is one base from a much larger clone. The gene calls are TRBV5-4 and TRBJ2-5, with 8 bases matching TRBD2. The CDR3 covers 16 residues. The junction had 12 bases not matched to a gene; V was cut back by 4 bases and J by 4 bases. Looked up from germline, CDR1 is SGHNT and CDR2 is YYREEE (reference sequence). Here the CDR3 reads CASSPDLLAVRETQYF. The CDR3 bases are TGTGCCAGCAGCCCAGATCTACTAGCGGTACGAGAGACCCAGTACTTC.

The CDR3 coding sequence is TGCAGCGGAGGGGAGATGACTGAAGCTTTCTTT. Protein product: CSGGEMTEAFF. This rearrangement joins TRBV29-1 to TRBJ1-1, with D tentatively TRBD1 (5 bases). The length of the CDR3 is 11 residues. V gave up 7 bases and J gave up 5 bases, with 11 bases separating them. Germline V gene data show CDR1 as SQVTM and CDR2 as ANQGSEA.

As DNA, the CDR3 is TGCAGCGTTCACTGGGGACGGAGCCAAGAGACCCAGTACTTC. It yields the protein CSVHWGRSQETQYF. This chain links TRBV29-1 with TRBJ2-5; possibly TRBD1 or TRBD2 for D (5 bases each). The V end was cut by 5 bases, the J end by 1 base, with 14 bases between. The CDR3 consists of 14 residues. The germline CDR1 and CDR2 sequences are SQVTM and ANQGSEA. The full variable domain, with the rest looked up from reference TRBV29-1 and TRBJ2-5, is SAVISQKPSRDICQRGTSLTIQCQVDSQVTMMFWYRQQPGQSLTLIATANQGSEATYESGFVIDKFPISRPNLTFSTLTVSNMSPEDSSIYLCSVHWGRSQETQYFGPGTRLLVL.

This clonotype was recorded many times. CDR3: CASTQGTGVSYEQYF. The CDR3 DNA is TGCGCCAGCACCCAGGGGACAGGAGTCTCCTACGAGCAGTACTTC. The chain is built from TRBV5-1 and TRBJ2-7; 8 bases are a match to TRBD1. V was clipped by 6 bases and J by 0 bases; unmatched bases: 8. Per the germline V gene, CDR1 is SGHRS and CDR2 is YFSETQ. This CDR3 is built from 15 residues.

This clonotype was detected many times. The chain recombines TRBV20-1 with TRBJ2-2; D gene unclear. The germline V gene encodes CDR1 DFQATT and CDR2 SNEGSKA (reference sequence). The V end lost 2 bases, the J end lost 0 bases, and 7 bases lay between the germline ends. The CDR3 consists of 14 residues. The CDR3 loop reads CSARSQPNTGELFF. The CDR3 DNA reads TGCAGTGCTAGAAGTCAGCCGAACACCGGGGAGCTGTTTTTT.

For this clonotype: This may be a read error, as it is one base from a much larger clone. J is TRBJ1-2 and V is TRBV28, with 7 positions matching TRBD1. The CDR3 contains 12 residues. Germline V gene data show CDR1 as MDHEN and CDR2 as SYDVKM. V gave up 7 bases and J gave up 6 bases; unmatched junction bases: 5. CDR3 protein: CASKGTANGYTF. CDR3 bases: TGTGCCAGCAAGGGGACAGCCAATGGCTACACCTTC.

This clonotype was observed at least ten times. This chain joins TRBV7-6 and TRBJ2-5; 7 positions match TRBD2. V gave up 3 bases and J gave up 5 bases; unmatched junction bases: 9. The CDR3 runs 15 residues. The germline CDR1 and CDR2 sequences are SGHVS and FNYEAQ. CDR3 amino acids: CASSLRAGVEETQYF. The CDR3 DNA reads as TGTGCCAGCAGCTTGAGGGCGGGGGTGGAGGAGACCCAGTACTTC.

The chain has TRBV7-8 and TRBJ1-2, with a tentative D call TRBD1 (5 bases). Germline loops: CDR1 SGHVS, CDR2 FQNEAQ. The CDR3 is 17 residues long. The germline V and J ends were trimmed by 5 bases and 1 base, with 20 bases remaining between them. The CDR3 DNA follows: TGTGCCAGCAGCGCACGCCTCGGGGACCCAGTTAACTATGGCTACACCTTC. Its translation is CASSARLGDPVNYGYTF. The whole variable domain, filled in from reference TRBV7-8 and TRBJ1-2, reads GAGVSQSPRYKVAKRGQDVALRCDPISGHVSLFWYQQALGQGPEFLTYFQNEAQLDKSGLPSDRFFAERPEGSVSTLKIQRTQQEDSAVYLCASSARLGDPVNYGYTFGSGTRLTVV.

In regard to this clonotype: Relative to the germline gene, one junction end is altered; a read error may explain this. V usage is TRBV20-1 and J usage is TRBJ1-2; 10 nucleotides line up with TRBD1. The CDR3 extends over 14 amino acids. Germline assignment: CDR1 DFQATT and CDR2 SNEGSKA (reference sequence). The CDR3 here is CSARVRQGAHGNTF. Written as DNA, the CDR3 is TGCAGTGCTAGAGTTCGACAGGGGGCCCATGGCAACACCTTC.

At least ten counts were recorded for this clonotype. The chain carries TRBV7-9 and TRBJ2-7, with 10 bases fitting TRBD1. This CDR3 region has 16 residues. Trimming cost V 5 bases and J 6 bases; bases outside gene matches: 13. Per germline, CDR1 SEHNR and CDR2 FQNEAQ (reference sequence). CDR3 amino acids: CASSPDRGTGDSEQYF. The CDR3 DNA reads TGTGCCAGCAGCCCCGACCGTGGGACAGGGGACTCCGAGCAGTACTTC. Full variable domain (remainder filled in from reference TRBV7-9 and TRBJ2-7): DTGVSQNPRHKITKRGQNVTFRCDPISEHNRLYWYRQTLGQGPEFLTYFQNEAQLEKSRLLSDRFSAERPKGSFSTLEIQRTEQGDSAMYLCASSPDRGTGDSEQYFGPGTRLTVT.

Many counts were recorded for this clonotype. This sequence joins TRBV5-1 and TRBJ1-1; 9 nucleotides agree with TRBD1. CDR1 and CDR2 from the germline V gene are SGHRS and YFSETQ. The CDR3 is 18 residues long. Trimming removed 2 bases from V and 1 base from J; junction bases left unmatched: 12. The CDR3 DNA follows: TGCGCCAGCAGCTTAACCCCCCGGGACAGGGCGGGGAACACTGAAGCTTTCTTT. This codes for CASSLTPRDRAGNTEAFF.

The V gene is TRBV7-8, the J gene TRBJ2-3; TRBD2 is a possible D gene (6 bases). CDR1 SGHVS and CDR2 FQNEAQ come from the germline V gene. CDR3 size: 16 residues. V dropped 2 bases and J dropped 4 bases, with 16 bases sitting between them. The CDR3 sequence: CASSLLTGLIPDTQYF. CDR3 nucleotide sequence: TGTGCCAGCAGCTTACTAACGGGACTGATCCCAGATACGCAGTATTTT.

This clonotype was seen many times. This chain connects TRBV20-1 to TRBJ1-6; 9 positions agree with TRBD1. The CDR3 loop spans 13 amino acids. V was clipped by 3 bases and J by 9 bases; unmatched bases: 3. In germline, CDR1 is DFQATT, CDR2 SNEGSKA (reference sequence). CDR3: CSASGTGLSPLHF. Written as DNA, the CDR3 is TGCAGTGCTAGCGGGACAGGGCTTTCACCCCTCCACTTT.

There are many counts of this clonotype. V usage is TRBV24-1 and J usage is TRBJ2-5; D remains ambiguous. Germline CDR1 is KGHDR and CDR2 is SFDVKD. The CDR3 spans 11 residues. The germline V and J ends were trimmed by 3 bases and 14 bases, with 12 bases remaining between them. CDR3 in DNA: TGTGCCACCAGTGATCCGTTAACGATATACTTC. Translating gives CATSDPLTIYF.

This chain joins TRBV5-1 and TRBJ1-1; D may be TRBD1 (5 bases). V lost 7 bases and J 5 bases, leaving 15 bases between the germline ends. Germline CDR1 SGHRS, CDR2 YFSETQ. The CDR3 spans 13 residues. The CDR3 protein is CASARLEGTEAFF. CDR3 bases: TGCGCCAGCGCCCGCTTAGAGGGGACTGAAGCTTTCTTT.

This clonotype was seen only once. The chain is built from TRBV29-1 and TRBJ2-7; D possibly corresponds to TRBD1 (7 bases). The germline gives CDR1 SQVTM, CDR2 ANQGSEA. V lost 4 bases to trimming and J lost 3 bases, with 13 bases between them. This CDR3 contains 13 residues. In DNA, the CDR3 is TGCAGCGTTGCGGGGGACAGCGTCTACGAGCAGTACTTC. This translates into CSVAGDSVYEQYF.

Written as DNA, the CDR3 is TGTGCCAGCAGCCGACTAGCGCCCCCAGACGAGCAGTACTTC. Translation gives CASSRLAPPDEQYF. The chain couples TRBV7-2 to TRBJ2-7; 8 bases map to TRBD2. The J segment lost 5 bases and the V segment lost 5 bases, leaving 8 bases of the junction unmatched. Germline V gene data show CDR1 as SGHTA and CDR2 as FQGNSA. CDR3 length: 14 residues.

This chain joins TRBV29-1 and TRBJ1-2, with D possibly being TRBD1 (5 bases). Germline loops: CDR1 SQVTM, CDR2 ANQGSEA. The CDR3 has 12 amino acids. V dropped 4 bases and J dropped 3 bases, with 9 bases sitting between them. The CDR3 sequence is CSVAGLDYGYTF. For the CDR3, the DNA is TGCAGCGTTGCAGGGTTGGACTATGGCTACACCTTC.

This clonotype was seen many times. CDR3 region: CASSLRAANEKLFF. The CDR3 bases are TGTGCCAGCAGTTTGAGGGCGGCGAATGAAAAACTGTTTTTT. The chain is built from TRBV12-3 or TRBV12-4 and TRBJ1-4; no clear D gene. Trimming took 3 bases from V and 5 from J, leaving 10 bases between them. This CDR3 region has 14 residues.

This clonotype showed up many times. The chain couples TRBV12-3 or TRBV12-4 to TRBJ2-7; perhaps TRBD2 as D (5 bases). This CDR3 comprises 14 residues. Trimming left V 2 bases short and J 0 bases short, with 8 bases between. Written as DNA, the CDR3 is TGTGCCAGCAGTTTAACTGAGGGCTCCTACGAGCAGTACTTC. This translates into CASSLTEGSYEQYF.

The J gene is TRBJ1-6, the V gene TRBV9; possibly TRBD1 for D (6 bases). V lost 0 bases, J lost 5 bases, and 12 bases lay in between. Looked up from germline, CDR1 is SGDLS and CDR2 is YYNGEE. The CDR3 is 16 residues long. CDR3 DNA sequence: TGTGCCAGCAGCGTAGGGGGGGCAGGGGATAATTCACCCCTCCACTTT. It encodes CASSVGGAGDNSPLHF.

With respect to this clonotype: A read error is possible here, since a much larger clone lies one base away. V gene TRBV7-2 combines with J gene TRBJ2-5; D remains unclear. V was cut by 1 base and J by 5 bases, with 17 bases left in between. The germline V gene encodes CDR1 SGHTA and CDR2 FQGNSA. The CDR3 length is 16 residues. CDR3 sequence: CASSLGAPNKGETQYF. The CDR3, as DNA: TGTGCCAGCAGCTTAGGGGCCCCAAACAAGGGTGAGACCCAGTACTTC.

A single count supports this clonotype. V gene TRBV11-1 combines with J gene TRBJ2-5, with a possible D match to TRBD2 (5 bases). The better agreement between TRBJ2-1 and the DNA end casts doubt on the J call. Germline CDR1 is SGHAT and CDR2 is FQDESV (reference sequence). The CDR3 totals 16 residues. The DNA for the CDR3 is TGTGCCAGCAGCTTAGCGGAGGCGGAAACCTACAATGAGCAGTTCTTC. This translates into CASSLAEAETYNEQFF.

Many counts were recorded for this clonotype. The chain employs TRBV5-8 and TRBJ2-7; a possible D gene is TRBD2 (6 bases). Trimming left V 0 bases short and J 0 bases short, with 10 bases between. Germline V lookup: CDR1 SGHTS, CDR2 YDEGEE. This CDR3 is built from 15 residues. The CDR3: CASSLGRDPSYEQYF. The CDR3 DNA reads TGTGCCAGCAGCTTGGGGCGGGACCCCTCCTACGAGCAGTACTTC. Complete variable domain (other parts from reference TRBV5-8 and TRBJ2-7): EAGVTQSPTHLIKTRGQQATLRCSPISGHTSVYWYQQALGLGLQFLLWYDEGEERNRGNFPPRFSGRQFPNYSSELNVNALELEDSALYLCASSLGRDPSYEQYFGPGTRLTVT.

This clonotype was seen repeatedly, ten times or more. CDR3 sequence reads: CATSRAGRVSTDTQYF. CDR3 nucleotide sequence: TGTGCCACCAGCAGAGCTGGCAGGGTTAGCACAGATACGCAGTATTTT. This chain joins TRBV15 and TRBJ2-3; D perhaps matches TRBD1 (5 bases). V was cut by 1 base and J by 0 bases, with 11 bases left in between. Germline CDR1 is LNHNV and CDR2 is YYDKDF (reference sequence). The CDR3 totals 16 residues. Full variable domain (missing parts from reference TRBV15 and TRBJ2-3): DAMVIQNPRYQVTQFGKPVTLSCSQTLNHNVMYWYQQKSSQAPKLLFHYYDKDFNNEADTPDNFQSRRPNTSFCFLDIRSPGLGDTAMYLCATSRAGRVSTDTQYFGPGTRLTVL.

This clonotype was observed a handful of times. CDR3 loop: CATSDFKGTGFSDTQYF. In DNA, the CDR3 is TGTGCCACCAGTGATTTTAAAGGGACAGGGTTCTCAGATACGCAGTATTTT. The J gene is TRBJ2-3, the V gene TRBV24-1; 9 positions match TRBD1. The V gene's germline CDR1 is KGHDR and CDR2 SFDVKD. This CDR3 has 17 residues. J gave up 4 bases and V 1 base, and 8 bases lay outside the gene matches.

This clonotype has a count of ten or more. The rearrangement uses TRBV20-1 and TRBJ2-7; TRBD1 matches at 10 bases. Trimming took 3 bases from V and 7 from J; bases not matched to a gene: 12. The CDR3 has 15 amino acids. Germline V gene sequence: CDR1 DFQATT, CDR2 SNEGSKA (reference sequence). DNA of the CDR3: TGCAGTGCTAGCCCCTCGGACAGGGGGTCGGGTGAGCAGTACTTC. Translating it yields CSASPSDRGSGEQYF.

The chain couples TRBV6-1 to TRBJ2-7; a weak D match, TRBD1 (6 bases). The ends were cut back, 5 bases at V and 2 bases at J, with 16 bases in the middle. Germline values: CDR1 MNHNS, CDR2 SASEGT. There are 15 residues in the CDR3. Here the CDR3 reads CASSQSGTLAYEQYF. The DNA of the CDR3 is TGTGCCAGCAGTCAATCCGGGACACTTGCCTACGAGCAGTACTTC.